This T cell receptor (beta chain) was sequenced in a study of chemoradiotherapy in HPV16-positive cancers. The assay was immunoSEQ multiplex PCR, and TCRdb's table has in-frame clones only and misses some. The sample includes about 22,000 clones, roughly 89% seen only once; the top ten take about 17%. About this clone itself: Its matching antigen is unknown.

Trimming took 1 base from V and 9 from J, leaving 7 bases between them. Germline CDR1 is SEHNR and CDR2 is FQNEAQ (reference sequence). CDR3 length: 12 amino acids. Over chemoradiotherapy, repertoires were sampled more than once. Study results and limitations: Non-HPV-specific T cells did not expand in tumors during treatment, whereas candidate HPV-specific clones and E7-related motifs did. HPV-responsive T-cell expansion during chemoradiotherapy was linked to improved recurrence-free survival in HPV16-positive patients. Functional assays defining HPV-specific T cells used only a couple of HPV16-positive patients.

The sequence derives from a human donor with HPV-associated anogenital cancer. The chain has TRBV7-9 and TRBJ2-1; D tentatively fits TRBD1 or TRBD2 (5 bases each). This specimen was blood, taken from a patient who underwent chemoradiotherapy. CDR3 sequence: CASSLVGGEQFF. The DNA for the CDR3 is TGTGCCAGCAGCTTAGTTGGGGGTGAGCAGTTCTTC. The whole variable domain, filled in from reference TRBV7-9 and TRBJ2-1, reads DTGVSQNPRHKITKRGQNVTFRCDPISEHNRLYWYRQTLGQGPEFLTYFQNEAQLEKSRLLSDRFSAERPKGSFSTLEIQRTEQGDSAMYLCASSLVGGEQFFGPGTRLTVL.